These 25 T cell receptor beta chains originate from one sample sequenced in a study of blood T cell repertoires in COVID-19 (TCRdb year 2020). Libraries were built with the immunoSEQ multiplex PCR assay. TCRdb carries this immuneACCESS record with in-frame sequences only. Its versions omit some clonotypes, under half of them owing to an unresolved V gene in the studies checked, with the rest unexplained. The sample table shows about 140,000 clones, and 81% are seen once. 7% to 10% of the sample goes to the ten largest clones. The sequenced material came from peripheral blood. The receptors originated from a human donor in a cohort sampled during active COVID-19.

The chain links TRBV27 to TRBJ1-5, with 9 bases matching TRBD1. Germline trimming cut 4 bases from V and 5 bases from J; bases unmatched to any gene: 9. This CDR3 comprises 16 residues. The V gene's germline CDR1 is MNHEY and CDR2 SMNVEV (reference sequence). DNA of the CDR3: TGTGCCAGCAGTTCCGCCGGGACAGGGTCGGATCAGCCCCAGCATTTT. Amino acids: CASSSAGTGSDQPQHF.

This chain joins TRBV19 and TRBJ1-1, with D possibly TRBD1 on 5 matching bases. The CDR3 is made up of 13 amino acids. The V end was cut by 6 bases, the J end by 2 bases, with 10 bases between. Germline CDR1 and CDR2: LNHDA and SQIVND (reference sequence). The CDR3 loop reads CASRATDNTEAFF. The CDR3 DNA is TGTGCCAGTAGGGCGACAGACAACACTGAAGCTTTCTTT. Full variable domain (outside the CDR3, taken from reference TRBV19 and TRBJ1-1): DGGITQSPKYLFRKEGQNVTLSCEQNLNHDAMYWYRQDPGQGLRLIYYSQIVNDFQKGDIAEGYSVSREKKESFPLTVTSAQKNPTAFYLCASRATDNTEAFFGQGTRLTVV.

V is TRBV6-1 and J is TRBJ2-7, with 9 bases matching TRBD2. The V and J ends lost 3 bases and 3 bases, in that order; junction bases with no gene match: 12. The V gene's germline CDR1 is MNHNS and CDR2 SASEGT. There are 17 residues in the CDR3. This CDR3 reads CASSEARALAGFYEQYF. The CDR3 DNA sequence: TGTGCCAGCAGTGAGGCGAGGGCACTAGCGGGCTTCTACGAGCAGTACTTC.

The gene calls are TRBV27 and TRBJ2-6, with a possible D match to TRBD2 (5 bases). This CDR3 has 14 amino acids. CDR1 and CDR2 (germline): MNHEY, SMNVEV (reference sequence). V was trimmed by 7 bases and J by 3 bases, leaving 10 bases between them. The CDR3 region has the DNA TGTGCCAGCAAGTACGGGGTTGGGGCCAACGTCCTGACTTTC. Amino acids: CASKYGVGANVLTF. Using reference TRBV27 and TRBJ2-6 for the parts outside the CDR3, the full variable domain is EAQVTQNPRYLITVTGKKLTVTCSQNMNHEYMSWYRQDPGLGLRQIYYSMNVEVTDKGDVPEGYKVSRKEKRNFPLILESPSPNQTSLYFCASKYGVGANVLTFGAGSRLTVL.

The V call is TRBV9, the J call TRBJ1-1, with D perhaps TRBD1 (6 bases). Germline assignment: CDR1 SGDLS and CDR2 YYNGEE. The CDR3 runs to 15 residues. Trimming took 4 bases from V and 5 from J, leaving 18 bases between them. CDR3 protein: CASSSRTVSGTEAFF. The CDR3 bases are TGTGCCAGCAGCTCACGGACAGTTTCGGGGACTGAAGCTTTCTTT.

V usage is TRBV11-2 and J usage is TRBJ2-7; 8 bases are a match to TRBD1. The germline V gene encodes CDR1 SGHAT and CDR2 FQNNGV. There are 16 residues in the CDR3. The V gene end was trimmed by 1 base and the J gene end by 4 bases; junction bases not matched to a gene: 9. This CDR3 is CASSLADRVDLYEQYF. CDR3 nucleotide sequence: TGTGCCAGCAGCTTAGCGGACAGGGTCGACCTTTACGAGCAGTACTTC.

This clone was seen only once. The chain recombines TRBV5-4 with TRBJ2-4, with TRBD1 identical over 8 bases. The CDR3 covers 16 residues. Germline CDR1 is SGHNT and CDR2 is YYREEE (reference sequence). The V segment lost 4 bases and the J segment 3 bases; nucleotides outside the gene matches: 9. Written as DNA, the CDR3 is TGTGCCAGCAGCACTGCCCCCGGGACAGGCAAAAACATTCAGTACTTC. This translates into CASSTAPGTGKNIQYF.

This chain links TRBV5-4 with TRBJ2-1; D is unclear. V lost 1 base to trimming and J lost 5 bases, with 7 bases between them. Germline assignment: CDR1 SGHNT and CDR2 YYREEE (reference sequence). This CDR3 region has 13 residues. CDR3 loop: CASSLPADNEQFF. CDR3 DNA sequence: TGTGCCAGCAGCTTGCCGGCGGACAATGAGCAGTTCTTC.

The V and J genes are TRBV19 and TRBJ2-3, with D unclear. This CDR3 is built from 15 residues. Per germline, CDR1 LNHDA and CDR2 SQIVND (reference sequence). The V and J ends lost 2 bases and 0 bases respectively, with 9 bases between them. CDR3 in DNA: TGTGCCAGTAGTATATACATGACAAGCACAGATACGCAGTATTTT. Protein product: CASSIYMTSTDTQYF.

This clone was picked up one time. The chain links TRBV19 to TRBJ2-7; D is ambiguous. This CDR3 region has 15 residues. The V end lost 5 bases, the J end lost 3 bases, and 17 bases lay between the germline ends. CDR1 is LNHDA and CDR2 is SQIVND in the germline V gene (reference sequence). CDR3 residues: CASSPWRLPYYEQYF. CDR3 nucleotide sequence: TGTGCCAGTAGTCCCTGGCGGCTACCCTACTACGAGCAGTACTTC. Using reference TRBV19 and TRBJ2-7 for the parts outside the CDR3, the full variable domain is DGGITQSPKYLFRKEGQNVTLSCEQNLNHDAMYWYRQDPGQGLRLIYYSQIVNDFQKGDIAEGYSVSREKKESFPLTVTSAQKNPTAFYLCASSPWRLPYYEQYFGPGTRLTVT.

The chain has TRBV5-5 and TRBJ2-7; 8 nucleotides align to TRBD2. The length of the CDR3 is 13 residues. The junction had 4 bases not matched to a gene; V was cut back by 6 bases and J by 2 bases. Germline V gives CDR1 SGHKS, CDR2 YYEKEE (reference sequence). The CDR3 region has the DNA TGTGCCAGCAAAACTAGCGGCCCCTACGAGCAGTACTTC. Its protein is CASKTSGPYEQYF.

The chain has TRBV6-5 and TRBJ2-7, with TRBD1 matching over 7 bases. CDR3 length: 14 residues. Germline V lookup: CDR1 MNHEY, CDR2 SVGAGI. J gave up 5 bases and V 5 bases, and 9 bases lay outside the gene matches. CDR3 region: CASSRTGARDEQYF. CDR3 DNA: TGTGCCAGCAGTAGAACAGGGGCCAGGGACGAGCAGTACTTC.

This sequence joins TRBV5-6 and TRBJ1-2, with 7 bases that match TRBD1. This CDR3 is built from 15 residues. V gave up 4 bases and J gave up 7 bases; unmatched junction bases: 13. Germline V gene data show CDR1 as SGHDT and CDR2 as YYEEEE. The CDR3 DNA is TGTGCCAGCAGCACGCCGGGACAGCGGGTCTTTGGCTACACCTTC. Its translation: CASSTPGQRVFGYTF.

The chain couples TRBV12-3 or TRBV12-4 to TRBJ2-5; perhaps TRBD1 as D (6 bases). Between the trimmed V and J ends, which lost 4 bases and 5 bases, there was a span of 11 bases. The CDR3 sequence is 13 residues long. The CDR3 DNA is TGTGCCAGCAGTTACAGGGAGCCGGAGACCCAGTACTTC. The encoded protein is CASSYREPETQYF.

The chain couples TRBV6-2 or TRBV6-3 to TRBJ2-7; 8 nucleotides line up with TRBD1. The CDR3 loop spans 15 amino acids. Germline CDR1 MNHEY, CDR2 SVGEGT. Unmatched junction bases numbered 6, after V lost 5 bases and J lost 0 bases. The CDR3 spells CASSIPGGGSYEQYF. In DNA, the CDR3 is TGTGCCAGCAGTATACCAGGGGGCGGCTCCTACGAGCAGTACTTC.

The chain has TRBV6-5 and TRBJ2-2, with TRBD2 matching 12 bases. Germline assignment: CDR1 MNHEY and CDR2 SVGAGI. The CDR3 length is 15 residues. V lost 6 bases and J lost 5; bases outside the gene matches: 4. This CDR3 is CASRTSGRFTGELFF. In DNA form, the CDR3 reads TGTGCCAGCAGGACTAGCGGGAGATTTACCGGGGAGCTGTTTTTT.

This chain uses TRBV6-6 with TRBJ1-1, with TRBD1 as a possible D gene (6 bases). The CDR3 covers 13 residues. Trimming took off 6 bases at V and 4 bases at J, with 12 bases between the two ends. Germline V gene sequence: CDR1 MNHNY, CDR2 SVGAGI (reference sequence). The CDR3 here is CASRSDRFTEAFF. CDR3 nucleotide sequence: TGTGCCAGCAGAAGCGACAGGTTCACTGAAGCTTTCTTT.

The chain combines TRBV29-1 with TRBJ2-5; tentative D call: TRBD1 (7 bases). V lost 4 bases to trimming and J lost 2 bases, with 14 bases between them. Germline loops: CDR1 SQVTM, CDR2 ANQGSEA. The CDR3 is 14 residues long. The chain's CDR3 is CSVGQGGGQETQYF. DNA for the CDR3: TGCAGCGTTGGACAGGGTGGGGGGCAAGAGACCCAGTACTTC.

The V gene is TRBV24-1, the J gene TRBJ2-1; 7 bases align to TRBD2. From germline, CDR1 is KGHDR and CDR2 SFDVKD. This CDR3 contains 16 residues. Trimming removed 4 bases from V and 4 bases from J; junction bases left unmatched: 9. In DNA, the CDR3 is TGTGCCACCAGTGACCGGACTAGTGGCCCGTACAATGAGCAGTTCTTC. The encoded protein is CATSDRTSGPYNEQFF.

The J gene is TRBJ2-5, the V gene TRBV5-1; 7 nucleotides match TRBD1. CDR3 length: 15 residues. Germline loops: CDR1 SGHRS, CDR2 YFSETQ. Trimming took 4 bases from V and 2 from J; bases not matched to a gene: 8. CDR3 DNA: TGCGCCAGCAGCCAAGGGACAGAAACACAAGAGACCCAGTACTTC. The encoded protein is CASSQGTETQETQYF.

This sequence joins TRBV2 and TRBJ2-7; possibly TRBD1 for D (6 bases). The CDR3 has 14 residues. Germline V gene sequence: CDR1 SNHLY, CDR2 FYNNEI. Trimming pared 5 bases from V and 6 bases from J, leaving 17 bases between. DNA of the CDR3: TGTGCCAGCAGTCGACAGGCCCGGTCGAGCGAGCAGTACTTC. Protein product: CASSRQARSSEQYF.

The chain uses TRBV4-3 and TRBJ2-1, with D possibly matching TRBD2 (5 bases). Trimming stripped 0 bases from V and 1 base from J, with 13 bases between. The CDR3 runs 17 residues. The V gene's germline CDR1 is LGHNA and CDR2 YSLEER. Written as DNA, the CDR3 is TGCGCCAGCAGCCAAGAGCCCGACCGGGGATCCTACAATGAGCAGTTCTTC. This translates into CASSQEPDRGSYNEQFF.

The chain employs TRBV14 and TRBJ1-5, with D maybe TRBD1 (5 bases). Germline values: CDR1 SGHDN, CDR2 FVKESK. With 4 bases removed from V and 6 bases from J, the gap between germline ends came to 10 bases. CDR3 size: 13 residues. CDR3 in amino acids: CASSPSGSQPQHF. DNA of the CDR3: TGTGCCAGCAGCCCTTCAGGGTCTCAGCCCCAGCATTTT.

This chain joins TRBV28 and TRBJ2-7; 15 positions agree with TRBD2. Trimming at V came to 4 bases and at J to 2 bases, leaving 9 bases not matched to a gene. The CDR3 contains 18 residues. Germline V gene sequence: CDR1 MDHEN, CDR2 SYDVKM. CDR3 sequence: CASSSLGLAGGKAYEQYF. The CDR3 DNA reads as TGTGCCAGCAGTTCCCTTGGACTAGCGGGAGGGAAGGCCTACGAGCAGTACTTC.

The chain uses TRBV6-5 and TRBJ2-5, with D maybe TRBD1 (5 bases). Trimming took 0 bases from V and 8 from J, leaving 10 bases between them. The CDR3 totals 13 residues. In germline, CDR1 is MNHEY, CDR2 SVGAGI. CDR3 DNA sequence: TGTGCCAGCAGTTACTCGGGTCAGGGAACCCAGTACTTC. Residues: CASSYSGQGTQYF.